This T cell receptor beta chain was identified in a study of shared clonotypes between healthy human individuals. Sequencing was performed with immunoSEQ multiplex PCR; in TCRdb, only in-frame clones are kept and a portion is missing. The sample lists about a million clones; more than 60% were seen once. The CDR3 consists of 17 residues. The germline V and J ends were trimmed by 2 bases and 0 bases, with 13 bases remaining between them. Germline-derived CDR1 and CDR2 are SGHVS and FQNEAQ. The sequenced material came from memory CD4+ T cells sorted from blood. Subset reported: CD45RA-negative fraction. This rearrangement joins TRBV7-8 to TRBJ2-2; D gene ambiguous. The clonotype originates from a man younger than 35 in good health. The chain's CDR3 is CASSLRARTANTGELFF. The DNA of the CDR3 is TGTGCCAGCAGCTTACGCGCAAGGACCGCGAACACCGGGGAGCTGTTTTTT.